This T cell receptor beta chain originates from a study of identifying expanded T cells in peripheral blood. The V gene lost 6 bases and the J gene lost 5 bases, with 10 bases spanning the gap. The CDR3 spans 12 residues. The germline V gene has CDR1 SNHLY and CDR2 FYNNEI. Regarding this clone: Its specificity is unknown.

Collection occurred without any documented infections or immune events in donors. General observations from the study: Differentially abundant clones: around 1.2 between replicates, 16.4 at roughly 15 days, over 18 at four. Variance in clone template counts between approximately two-week samples significantly increased with total template count across all healthy donors.

Produced via immunoSEQ multiplex PCR; TCRdb's table is partial and in-frame only. Here the sample spans about 91,000 clones, approximately 89% being singletons. This chain joins TRBV2 and TRBJ2-5, with D possibly being TRBD1 or TRBD2 (5 bases each). Sequencing was done on a sample of blood. The origin of this receptor is a person aged 18 to 69 in good health. The CDR3, as DNA: TGTGCCAGCAGGAGGGGTAGGGAGACCCAGTACTTC. Protein: CASRRGRETQYF.